The next 28 T cell receptor beta chains were all read from a single sample in a study of CD8+ T cells in alopecia areata. Investigators isolated RNA and reverse transcribed it into cDNA to act as the sequencing template. TCRdb keeps only in-frame clones here, not all; method: immunoSEQ multiplex PCR. The sample shows approximately 150,000 clones, 75% to 90% of them seen only once. The sample was CD8+ T cells sorted from blood, taken at week 0. The receptors were sampled from a human donor with alopecia areata.

The chain employs TRBV7-9 and TRBJ2-7, with D maybe TRBD1 (5 bases). V was trimmed by 8 bases and J by 0 bases, leaving 11 bases between them. This CDR3 contains 13 residues. Germline CDR1 SEHNR, CDR2 FQNEAQ (reference sequence). The CDR3: CASAQASSYEQYF. The CDR3 DNA reads TGTGCCAGCGCACAGGCGAGCTCCTACGAGCAGTACTTC.

The chain is built from TRBV2 and TRBJ2-1, with TRBD2 matching over 7 bases. The CDR3 length is 13 residues. V lost 10 bases and J lost 9; bases outside the gene matches: 12. Germline CDR1 reads SNHLY; CDR2 reads FYNNEI. The CDR3 DNA follows: TGTGCCACCCCGGCGGGGGTTGTTGGTGAGCAGTTCTTC. This codes for CATPAGVVGEQFF.

The V call is TRBV19, the J call TRBJ2-5; TRBD2 agrees at 7 bases. The J call may be faulty, since TRBJ2-7 better matches the DNA end. The V gene's germline CDR1 is LNHDA and CDR2 SQIVND (reference sequence). The CDR3 length is 15 residues. CDR3 residues: CASSSLAELSYEQYF. The CDR3 DNA reads TGTGCCAGTAGTAGCCTAGCGGAGTTGTCCTACGAGCAGTACTTC.

This chain links TRBV6-1 with TRBJ1-1; 9 bases match TRBD1. In germline, CDR1 is MNHNS, CDR2 SASEGT. The CDR3 extends over 13 amino acids. J gave up 5 bases and V 10 bases, and 8 bases lay outside the gene matches. CDR3 region: CATGRTGVTEAFF. The CDR3 bases are TGTGCCACGGGGCGGACAGGGGTGACTGAAGCTTTCTTT.

The chain couples TRBV29-1 to TRBJ2-7, with 7 bases fitting TRBD1. The CDR3 spans 13 residues. Trimming removed 4 bases from V and 0 bases from J; junction bases left unmatched: 3. CDR1 SQVTM and CDR2 ANQGSEA come from the germline V gene. This CDR3 is CSVVTGYSYEQYF. Written as DNA, the CDR3 is TGCAGCGTTGTGACAGGGTACTCCTACGAGCAGTACTTC.

The J gene is TRBJ2-3, the V gene TRBV9; the match to TRBD2 covers 8 bases. CDR3 size: 13 residues. The V gene's germline CDR1 is SGDLS and CDR2 YYNGEE. Trimming took 3 bases from V and 4 from J; bases not matched to a gene: 1. CDR3 sequence: CASSDGGADTQYF. CDR3 nucleotides: TGTGCCAGCAGCGACGGGGGGGCAGATACGCAGTATTTT.

This CDR3 is CASSSVLNLAEQFF. The CDR3, as DNA: TGCGCCAGCAGCTCGGTGCTAAACTTAGCGGAGCAGTTCTTC. The chain combines TRBV5-1 with TRBJ2-1, with D possibly TRBD2 on 5 matching bases. This CDR3 spans 14 amino acids. Per germline, CDR1 SGHRS and CDR2 YFSETQ. The V gene lost 3 bases and the J gene lost 10 bases, with 17 bases spanning the gap.

This sequence joins TRBV30 and TRBJ1-6; no firm D call. Trimming removed 1 base from V and 7 bases from J, with 14 bases in between. Germline CDR1 GTSNPN, CDR2 SVGIG (reference sequence). The CDR3 has 15 residues. Here the CDR3 DNA reads TGTGCCTGGAGTGCCAGCGGTACGGAGAATTCACCCCTCCACTTT. Translation: CAWSASGTENSPLHF.

The gene calls are TRBV5-4 and TRBJ2-3, with 15 bases matching TRBD2. The CDR3 length is 16 residues. Germline lookup yields CDR1 SGHNT and CDR2 YYREEE (reference sequence). V trimming: 7 bases; J trimming: 1 base; junction bases outside the gene matches: 4. The DNA for the CDR3 is TGTGCCAGCTACCGGACTAGCGGGGGGGGCACAGATACGCAGTATTTT. This sequence encodes CASYRTSGGGTDTQYF.

The chain is built from TRBV7-8 and TRBJ2-7; D uncertain. Germline CDR1 reads SGHVS; CDR2 reads FQNEAQ. The CDR3 spans 14 residues. With 5 bases removed from V and 2 bases from J, the gap between germline ends came to 13 bases. The CDR3 protein is CASSPSAKTYEQYF. The CDR3 DNA reads TGTGCCAGCAGCCCCTCTGCCAAAACCTACGAGCAGTACTTC.

The gene calls are TRBV7-9 and TRBJ2-1; D not certain. This CDR3 spans 11 amino acids. From germline, CDR1 is SEHNR and CDR2 FQNEAQ (reference sequence). V dropped 4 bases and J dropped 9 bases, with 7 bases sitting between them. This CDR3 is CASSSWVEQFF. The CDR3 coding sequence is TGTGCCAGCAGCTCTTGGGTTGAGCAGTTCTTC.

The chain is built from TRBV5-5 and TRBJ2-7, with D possibly TRBD2 on 6 matching bases. Trimming removed 3 bases from V and 2 bases from J, with 9 bases in between. The germline CDR1 and CDR2 sequences are SGHKS and YYEKEE (reference sequence). The CDR3 sequence is 13 residues long. Written as DNA, the CDR3 is TGTGCCAGCAGCTGGGAGGAAACCTACGAGCAGTACTTC. Residues: CASSWEETYEQYF.

The gene calls are TRBV5-1 and TRBJ2-7; 11 bases match TRBD1. The V segment lost 0 bases and the J segment 0 bases; nucleotides outside the gene matches: 8. CDR1 SGHRS and CDR2 YFSETQ come from the germline V gene. This CDR3 spans 18 amino acids. CDR3 residues: CASSLAGQGASDSYEQYF. In nucleotides, the CDR3 is TGCGCCAGCAGCTTGGCAGGACAGGGGGCCTCGGACTCCTACGAGCAGTACTTC.

The chain employs TRBV9 and TRBJ2-1, with 9 positions matching TRBD2. Germline values: CDR1 SGDLS, CDR2 YYNGEE. This CDR3 spans 15 amino acids. V lost 2 bases, J lost 5 bases, and 5 bases stayed unmatched. CDR3 in amino acids: CASSVHSGGNNEQFF. CDR3 bases: TGTGCCAGCAGCGTGCATAGCGGGGGCAACAATGAGCAGTTCTTC.

The gene calls are TRBV4-2 and TRBJ2-5; D not certain. Looked up from germline, CDR1 is LGHNA and CDR2 is YNFKEQ. Trimming took 3 bases from V and 14 from J, leaving 16 bases between them. This CDR3 comprises 12 residues. Written as DNA, the CDR3 is TGTGCCAGCAGCCACAGACTCACGAGTCACTACTTC. This gives the protein CASSHRLTSHYF.

The chain uses TRBV9 and TRBJ2-1, with D unclear. CDR1 SGDLS and CDR2 YYNGEE come from the germline V gene. This CDR3 region has 16 residues. With 0 bases removed from V and 0 bases from J, the gap between germline ends came to 10 bases. The CDR3 DNA reads TGTGCCAGCAGCGTAGCAGTTTCGAGCTCCTACAATGAGCAGTTCTTC. Protein product: CASSVAVSSSYNEQFF.

This sequence joins TRBV7-6 and TRBJ2-7; D uncertain. Germline lookup yields CDR1 SGHVS and CDR2 FNYEAQ. This CDR3 spans 12 amino acids. With 5 bases removed from V and 5 bases from J, the gap between germline ends came to 10 bases. CDR3 nucleotides: TGTGCCAGCAGCCTGAATGAGGACGAGCAGTACTTC. Protein sequence: CASSLNEDEQYF.

The gene calls are TRBV29-1 and TRBJ2-3, with D tentatively TRBD2 (5 bases). Germline CDR1 and CDR2: SQVTM and ANQGSEA. Trimming took off 2 bases at V and 2 bases at J, with 14 bases between the two ends. The CDR3 loop spans 15 amino acids. The CDR3 here is CSVELDSGNTDTQYF. CDR3 nucleotides: TGCAGCGTTGAACTAGACTCCGGGAACACAGATACGCAGTATTTT.

The gene calls are TRBV2 and TRBJ2-1, with TRBD2 identical over 7 bases. Looked up from germline, CDR1 is SNHLY and CDR2 is FYNNEI. V shed 8 bases, J shed 0 bases, and the junction held 16 bases outside the gene matches. The CDR3 consists of 18 residues. The CDR3 nucleotides read TGTGCCAGCTTAGGCAGGGCTAGCGGAAAATACTCCTACAATGAGCAGTTCTTC. This gives the protein CASLGRASGKYSYNEQFF.

The V call is TRBV2, the J call TRBJ2-5, with TRBD1 matching 7 bases. J was trimmed by 2 bases and V by 2 bases; bases with no gene match: 2. This CDR3 has 14 amino acids. Germline values: CDR1 SNHLY, CDR2 FYNNEI. The CDR3 here is CASSEPGQQETQYF. The CDR3 region has the DNA TGTGCCAGCAGTGAACCGGGACAGCAAGAGACCCAGTACTTC.

This chain joins TRBV9 and TRBJ1-4; D is unresolved. V was shortened by 3 bases and J by 0 bases, with 12 bases between the two germline ends. CDR3 size: 16 residues. CDR1 is SGDLS, CDR2 YYNGEE, per germline. CDR3 in amino acids: CASSEFPRATNEKLFF. CDR3 nucleotides: TGTGCCAGCAGCGAATTCCCCCGCGCAACTAATGAAAAACTGTTTTTT. Variable domain in full (rest from reference TRBV9 and TRBJ1-4): DSGVTQTPKHLITATGQRVTLRCSPRSGDLSVYWYQQSLDQGLQFLIQYYNGEERAKGNILERFSAQQFPDLHSELNLSSLELGDSALYFCASSEFPRATNEKLFFGSGTQLSVL.

This clone has just a few counts. The CDR3 loop is CASSILSTTGELFF. CDR3 sequence (DNA): TGTGCCAGTAGTATTTTGTCCACCACCGGGGAGCTGTTTTTT. This chain links TRBV19 with TRBJ2-2; D is unclear. CDR3 length equals 14 residues. Germline CDR1 and CDR2: LNHDA and SQIVND (reference sequence). V lost 3 bases and J lost 4, with 9 bases in between. The full variable domain, with the rest looked up from reference TRBV19 and TRBJ2-2, is DGGITQSPKYLFRKEGQNVTLSCEQNLNHDAMYWYRQDPGQGLRLIYYSQIVNDFQKGDIAEGYSVSREKKESFPLTVTSAQKNPTAFYLCASSILSTTGELFFGEGSRLTVL.

The chain is built from TRBV7-9 and TRBJ2-5; a weak D match, TRBD2 (5 bases). The V end lost 5 bases, the J end lost 5 bases, and 12 bases lay between the germline ends. From germline, CDR1 is SEHNR and CDR2 FQNEAQ (reference sequence). The CDR3 is made up of 13 amino acids. CDR3 loop: CASSDRGRETQYF. The DNA of the CDR3 is TGTGCCAGCAGCGATCGAGGGCGCGAGACCCAGTACTTC.

The rearrangement links TRBV6-1 to TRBJ2-7; D gene unclear. This CDR3 has 13 residues. Trimming pared 2 bases from V and 5 bases from J, leaving 10 bases between. Germline CDR1 is MNHNS and CDR2 is SASEGT. CDR3 bases: TGTGCCAGCAGTGAAACGGGTTTCGACGAGCAGTACTTC. Translated: CASSETGFDEQYF.

This clone was counted only a few times. This sequence joins TRBV29-1 and TRBJ2-1, with 8 bases lining up with TRBD2. With V trimmed by 7 bases and J by 4 bases, 9 bases remained unmatched. The V gene's germline CDR1 is SQVTM and CDR2 ANQGSEA. CDR3 length equals 14 residues. DNA for the CDR3: TGCAGCGCTCCGGGACTAGTCGGATACAATGAGCAGTTCTTC. Encoded protein: CSAPGLVGYNEQFF.

This chain joins TRBV6-1 and TRBJ2-1; TRBD2 agrees at 12 bases. The CDR3 is made up of 16 amino acids. J was trimmed by 7 bases and V by 4 bases; bases with no gene match: 8. Germline CDR1 MNHNS, CDR2 SASEGT. The CDR3 nucleotides read TGTGCCAGCAGTGTCACACTAGCGGGGGGACTAAATGAGCAGTTCTTC. Its translation: CASSVTLAGGLNEQFF.

The chain has TRBV14 and TRBJ2-7; TRBD1 matches at 8 bases. The CDR3 is 16 residues long. Germline loops: CDR1 SGHDN, CDR2 FVKESK. Trimming removed 3 bases from V and 0 bases from J; junction bases left unmatched: 7. The CDR3 DNA reads TGTGCCAGCAGCCACCCTAAACAGGGGGGCTCCTACGAGCAGTACTTC. Translation gives CASSHPKQGGSYEQYF. Full variable domain (remainder filled in from reference TRBV14 and TRBJ2-7): EAGVTQFPSHSVIEKGQTVTLRCDPISGHDNLYWYRRVMGKEIKFLLHFVKESKQDESGMPNNRFLAERTGGTYSTLKVQPAELEDSGVYFCASSHPKQGGSYEQYFGPGTRLTVT.

This clone was counted only a few times. This chain uses TRBV29-1 with TRBJ1-5, with D possibly matching TRBD1 (5 bases). Per germline, CDR1 SQVTM and CDR2 ANQGSEA. The CDR3 extends over 12 amino acids. Trimming shortened V by 6 bases and J by 2 bases, and 8 bases separated the two germline ends. As DNA, the CDR3 is TGCAGCGTCAGGGAGGGCAATCAGCCCCAGCATTTT. It codes for CSVREGNQPQHF.